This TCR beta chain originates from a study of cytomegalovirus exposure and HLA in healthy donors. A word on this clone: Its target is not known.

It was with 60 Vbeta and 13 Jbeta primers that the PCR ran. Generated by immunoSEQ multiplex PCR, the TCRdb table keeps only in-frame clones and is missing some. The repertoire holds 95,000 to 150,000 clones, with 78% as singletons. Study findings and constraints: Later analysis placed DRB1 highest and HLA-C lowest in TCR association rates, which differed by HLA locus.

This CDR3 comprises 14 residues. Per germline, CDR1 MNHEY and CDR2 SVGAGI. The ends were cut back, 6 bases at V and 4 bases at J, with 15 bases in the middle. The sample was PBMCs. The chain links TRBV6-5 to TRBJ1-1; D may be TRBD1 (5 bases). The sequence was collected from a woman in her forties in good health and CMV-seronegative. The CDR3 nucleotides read TGTGCCAGCAGCATTAACCAGGGTGGCACTGAAGCTTTCTTT. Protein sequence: CASSINQGGTEAFF.